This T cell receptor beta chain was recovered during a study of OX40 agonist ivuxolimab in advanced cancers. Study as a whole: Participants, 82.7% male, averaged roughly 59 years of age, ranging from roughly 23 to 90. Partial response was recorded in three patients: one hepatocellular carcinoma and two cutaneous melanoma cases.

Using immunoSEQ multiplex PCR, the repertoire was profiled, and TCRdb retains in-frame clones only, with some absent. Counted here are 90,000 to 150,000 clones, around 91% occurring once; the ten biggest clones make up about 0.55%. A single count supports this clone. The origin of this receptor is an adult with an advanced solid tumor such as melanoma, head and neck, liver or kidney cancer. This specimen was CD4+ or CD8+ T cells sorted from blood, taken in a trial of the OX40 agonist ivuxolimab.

In DNA form, the CDR3 reads TGTGCCAGCAGCGGAGGACTAGCGGAAGACAATGAGCAGTTCTTC. This translates into CASSGGLAEDNEQFF. This sequence joins TRBV7-3 and TRBJ2-1; TRBD2 aligns across 10 bases. The CDR3 runs to 15 residues. V lost 5 bases, J lost 5 bases, and 6 bases stayed unmatched. Germline assignment: CDR1 SGHTA and CDR2 FQGTGA. Supplemented by reference TRBV7-3 and TRBJ2-1, the full variable domain reads GAGVSQTPSNKVTEKGKYVELRCDPISGHTALYWYRQSLGQGPEFLIYFQGTGAADDSGLPNDRFFAVRPEGSVSTLKIQRTERGDSAVYLCASSGGLAEDNEQFFGPGTRLTVL.